This T cell receptor (beta chain) was recovered during a study of OX40 agonist ivuxolimab in advanced cancers. Study information: At 0.01 to 10 mg/kg, ivuxolimab was administered intravenously to patients every 2 weeks.

Baseline was the first blood sampling point, followed by cycle 4 day 1 and cycle 7 day 1. Study-level points and caveats: Partly responding patients at 0.1-3.0 mg/kg showed some of the smallest clonal expansion. Expanded clones were, on average, more numerous among CD8+ T cells than CD4+.

This CDR3 has 14 amino acids. Germline V gives CDR1 MNHNS, CDR2 SASEGT. V was clipped by 7 bases and J by 7 bases, with 14 bases between them. Produced via immunoSEQ multiplex PCR; TCRdb's table is partial and in-frame only. The repertoire holds 65,000 to 80,000 clones, with 86% as singletons. Worth noting for this clone: Its antigen is unidentified.

The sequencing here drew on CD4+ or CD8+ T cells sorted from blood, taken in a trial of the OX40 agonist ivuxolimab. The TCR sequence derives from an adult with an advanced solid tumor such as melanoma, head and neck, liver or kidney cancer. The chain is built from TRBV6-1 and TRBJ1-6; D unresolved. CDR3 protein: CASTERYGNSPLHF. The CDR3 region has the DNA TGTGCCAGCACCGAGCGCTACGGGAATTCACCCCTCCACTTT.